The rows below give T cell receptor beta chains drawn from one sample of a study of blood T cells in healthy people across ages. TCRdb itself ran the 5' RACE reads through MiXCR, one entry per CDR3 protein. The sample carries about 1,600,000 distinct CDR3 sequences, around two fifths recorded once. Specimen: blood. All receptors come from a woman between 18 and 30 years old in good health. Both conserved end residues are trimmed from each CDR3. Fields, in order: CDR3 protein, CDR3 length, V gene, J gene.

CDR3 protein: ASSKTPVVLVSSNQPQH; CDR3 length: 17; V gene: TRBV6-1; J gene: TRBJ1-5
CDR3 protein: ASSYTGGSYNEQY; CDR3 length: 13; V gene: TRBV12-3/TRBV12-4; J gene: -
CDR3 protein: ASSGRLALYEQY; CDR3 length: 12; V gene: TRBV12-3/TRBV12-4; J gene: -
CDR3 protein: ASSLTPGGLTGELF; CDR3 length: 14; V gene: TRBV5-1; J gene: TRBJ2-2
CDR3 protein: ASSQAGLTGTGREKLF; CDR3 length: 16; V gene: TRBV3-1; J gene: TRBJ1-4
CDR3 protein: ASRLGTDEQY; CDR3 length: 10; V gene: TRBV5-1; J gene: -
CDR3 protein: ASSREDDTQY; CDR3 length: 10; V gene: TRBV6-5; J gene: TRBJ2-3
CDR3 protein: SVDWGQGETQY; CDR3 length: 11; V gene: TRBV29-1; J gene: TRBJ2-5
CDR3 protein: ASRGSPRQAF; CDR3 length: 10; V gene: TRBV27; J gene: TRBJ1-1
CDR3 protein: SARDPRDGANYGYT; CDR3 length: 14; V gene: TRBV20-1; J gene: TRBJ1-2
CDR3 protein: ASSQAPGLATEQY; CDR3 length: 13; V gene: TRBV3-1; J gene: TRBJ2-7
CDR3 protein: ASSKDTKETQY; CDR3 length: 11; V gene: TRBV11-3; J gene: TRBJ2-5
CDR3 protein: ASSLVASEANVLT; CDR3 length: 13; V gene: TRBV5-1; J gene: TRBJ2-6
CDR3 protein: SAAGLAIVDEQF; CDR3 length: 12; V gene: TRBV20-1; J gene: TRBJ2-1
CDR3 protein: ASSAKSPGTSGSDTQY; CDR3 length: 16; V gene: TRBV21-1; J gene: TRBJ2-3
CDR3 protein: ASSLVRGLFSTDTQY; CDR3 length: 15; V gene: TRBV11-2; J gene: TRBJ2-3
CDR3 protein: ASSSPGTSGGSYNEQF; CDR3 length: 16; V gene: TRBV7-9; J gene: TRBJ2-1
CDR3 protein: ASSPRRVPSYEQY; CDR3 length: 13; V gene: TRBV3-1; J gene: TRBJ2-7
CDR3 protein: ASSTNRGDREQF; CDR3 length: 12; V gene: TRBV5-1; J gene: TRBJ2-1
CDR3 protein: ASSLDWGQPQH; CDR3 length: 11; V gene: TRBV5-1; J gene: TRBJ1-5
CDR3 protein: ASSLRLAGYEQY; CDR3 length: 12; V gene: TRBV12-3/TRBV12-4; J gene: TRBJ2-7
CDR3 protein: ASSSKGLAGYEQY; CDR3 length: 13; V gene: TRBV9; J gene: TRBJ2-7
CDR3 protein: ASSLLAGVRTQY; CDR3 length: 12; V gene: TRBV28; J gene: TRBJ2-3
CDR3 protein: ASSASSTSGRSSQY; CDR3 length: 14; V gene: TRBV7-9; J gene: TRBJ2-5
CDR3 protein: ASSLARLAGGPPSTDTQY; CDR3 length: 18; V gene: TRBV5-1; J gene: TRBJ2-3
CDR3 protein: ASSQRDRGLGEKLF; CDR3 length: 14; V gene: TRBV3-1; J gene: TRBJ1-4
CDR3 protein: SARDGYEQF; CDR3 length: 9; V gene: TRBV20-1; J gene: TRBJ2-1
CDR3 protein: ASSEGNAVRFHGDEQY; CDR3 length: 16; V gene: TRBV25-1; J gene: TRBJ2-5
CDR3 protein: ASSLHRNQETQY; CDR3 length: 12; V gene: TRBV12-3/TRBV12-4; J gene: TRBJ2-5
CDR3 protein: ASSRTRDLKGYT; CDR3 length: 12; V gene: TRBV11-2; J gene: TRBJ1-2
CDR3 protein: ASGLQDAPTTNYGYT; CDR3 length: 15; V gene: TRBV6-2/TRBV6-3; J gene: TRBJ1-2
CDR3 protein: ASHLAGGPNEQF; CDR3 length: 12; V gene: TRBV27; J gene: TRBJ2-1
CDR3 protein: SAREARRSQETQY; CDR3 length: 13; V gene: TRBV20-1; J gene: TRBJ2-5
CDR3 protein: ASSPAWGQRMNTEAF; CDR3 length: 15; V gene: TRBV3-1; J gene: TRBJ1-1
CDR3 protein: ASSQVWREGLETQY; CDR3 length: 14; V gene: TRBV4-1; J gene: TRBJ2-5
CDR3 protein: ASSSGQGGAGNTIY; CDR3 length: 14; V gene: TRBV7-2; J gene: TRBJ1-3
CDR3 protein: ASSLPGSPLNIQY; CDR3 length: 13; V gene: TRBV11-2; J gene: TRBJ2-4
CDR3 protein: ASSPGGQSSYNEQF; CDR3 length: 14; V gene: TRBV3-1; J gene: TRBJ2-1
CDR3 protein: AVLVRTGGIYEQY; CDR3 length: 13; V gene: TRBV12-5; J gene: TRBJ2-7
CDR3 protein: ASSESNGGGAGEQY; CDR3 length: 14; V gene: TRBV10-1; J gene: TRBJ2-7
CDR3 protein: SAPSPVHNEQF; CDR3 length: 11; V gene: TRBV20-1; J gene: TRBJ2-1
CDR3 protein: ASSYSTPGQGRDGYT; CDR3 length: 15; V gene: TRBV6-5; J gene: TRBJ1-2
CDR3 protein: ASTQGPASSYEQY; CDR3 length: 13; V gene: TRBV7-6; J gene: TRBJ2-7
CDR3 protein: ATSDSRTSGHYNEQF; CDR3 length: 15; V gene: TRBV24-1; J gene: TRBJ2-1